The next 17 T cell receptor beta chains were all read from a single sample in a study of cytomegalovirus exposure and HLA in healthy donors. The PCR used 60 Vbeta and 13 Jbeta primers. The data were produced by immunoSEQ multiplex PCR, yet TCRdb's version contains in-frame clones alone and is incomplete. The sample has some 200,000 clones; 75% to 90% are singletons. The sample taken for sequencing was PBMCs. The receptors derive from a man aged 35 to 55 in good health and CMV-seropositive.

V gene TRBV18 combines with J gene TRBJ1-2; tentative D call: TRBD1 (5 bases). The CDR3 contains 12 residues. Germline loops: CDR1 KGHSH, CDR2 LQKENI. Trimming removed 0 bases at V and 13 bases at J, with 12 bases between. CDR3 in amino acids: CASSPPSGGGTF. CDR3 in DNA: TGTGCCAGCTCACCACCCTCCGGGGGAGGCACCTTC.

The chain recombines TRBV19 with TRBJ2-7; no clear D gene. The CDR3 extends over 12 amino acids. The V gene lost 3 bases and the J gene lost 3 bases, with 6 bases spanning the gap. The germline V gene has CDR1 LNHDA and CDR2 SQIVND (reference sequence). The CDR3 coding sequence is TGTGCCAGTAGTATGAACAGCTACGAGCAGTACTTC. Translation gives CASSMNSYEQYF.

For the CDR3, the DNA is TGTGCCAGCAGCTATACACAGGGGTCAGGGACCCAGTACTTC. It encodes CASSYTQGSGTQYF. This chain links TRBV11-1 with TRBJ2-5; 7 bases are shared with TRBD1. CDR1 and CDR2 from the germline V gene are SGHAT and FQDESV (reference sequence). The V gene end was trimmed by 4 bases and the J gene end by 7 bases; junction bases not matched to a gene: 9. This CDR3 is built from 14 residues.

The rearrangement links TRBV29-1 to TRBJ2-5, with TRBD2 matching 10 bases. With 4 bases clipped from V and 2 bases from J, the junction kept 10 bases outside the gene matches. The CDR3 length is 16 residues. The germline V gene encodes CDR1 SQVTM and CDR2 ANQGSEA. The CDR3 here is CSVGGGSGRRQETQYF. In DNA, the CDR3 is TGCAGCGTTGGGGGCGGTAGCGGGAGGAGGCAAGAGACCCAGTACTTC.

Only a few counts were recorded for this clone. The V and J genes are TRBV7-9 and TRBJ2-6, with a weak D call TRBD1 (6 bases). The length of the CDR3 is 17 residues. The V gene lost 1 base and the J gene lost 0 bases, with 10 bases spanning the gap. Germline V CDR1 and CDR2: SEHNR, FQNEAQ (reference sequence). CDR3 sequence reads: CASSLGQGSSGANVLTF. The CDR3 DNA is TGTGCCAGCAGCTTAGGGCAGGGGAGCTCTGGGGCCAACGTCCTGACTTTC.

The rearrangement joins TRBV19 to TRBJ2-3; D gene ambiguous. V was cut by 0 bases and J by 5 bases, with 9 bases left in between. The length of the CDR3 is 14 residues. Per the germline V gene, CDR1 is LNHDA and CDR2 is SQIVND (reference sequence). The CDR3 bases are TGTGCCAGTAGTATAGATCGGCGAGGAGATACGCAGTATTTT. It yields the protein CASSIDRRGDTQYF.

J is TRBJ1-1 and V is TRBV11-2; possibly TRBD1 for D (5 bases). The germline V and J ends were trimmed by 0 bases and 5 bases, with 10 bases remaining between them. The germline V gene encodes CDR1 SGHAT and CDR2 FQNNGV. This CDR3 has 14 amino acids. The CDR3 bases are TGTGCCAGCAGCTTAGACAGGGTCAGGACTGAAGCTTTCTTT. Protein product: CASSLDRVRTEAFF.

CDR3 protein: CASSPGGEQFF. The CDR3 DNA reads as TGTGCCAGCTCACCAGGGGGGGAGCAGTTCTTC. The chain couples TRBV18 to TRBJ2-1, with D tentatively TRBD2 (6 bases). Germline V lookup: CDR1 KGHSH, CDR2 LQKENI. The CDR3 is 11 amino acids. Between the trimmed V and J ends, which lost 2 bases and 10 bases, there was a span of 6 bases. The full variable domain, completed using reference TRBV18 and TRBJ2-1, is NAGVMQNPRHLVRRRGQEARLRCSPMKGHSHVYWYRQLPEEGLKFMVYLQKENIIDESGMPKERFSAEFPKEGPSILRIQQVVRGDSAAYFCASSPGGEQFFGPGTRLTVL.

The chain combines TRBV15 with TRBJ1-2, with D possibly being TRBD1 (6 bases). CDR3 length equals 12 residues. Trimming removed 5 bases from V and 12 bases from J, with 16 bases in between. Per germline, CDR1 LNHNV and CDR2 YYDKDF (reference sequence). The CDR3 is CATSPGRGWNTF. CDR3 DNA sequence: TGTGCCACCAGCCCCGGAAGGGGGTGGAACACCTTC.

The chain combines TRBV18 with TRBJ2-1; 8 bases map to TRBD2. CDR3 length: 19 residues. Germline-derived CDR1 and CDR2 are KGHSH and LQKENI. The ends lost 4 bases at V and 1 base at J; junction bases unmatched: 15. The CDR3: CASSLLNGGGSASYNEQFF. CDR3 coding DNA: TGTGCCAGCTCACTCTTGAATGGCGGGGGGTCCGCTTCCTACAATGAGCAGTTCTTC.

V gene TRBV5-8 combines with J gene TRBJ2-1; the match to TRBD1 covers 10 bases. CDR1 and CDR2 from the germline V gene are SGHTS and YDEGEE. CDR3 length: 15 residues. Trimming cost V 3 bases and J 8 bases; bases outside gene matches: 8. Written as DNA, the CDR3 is TGTGCCAGCAGCTCGGACAGGGGGTGGTCCGATGAGCAGTTCTTC. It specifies CASSSDRGWSDEQFF.

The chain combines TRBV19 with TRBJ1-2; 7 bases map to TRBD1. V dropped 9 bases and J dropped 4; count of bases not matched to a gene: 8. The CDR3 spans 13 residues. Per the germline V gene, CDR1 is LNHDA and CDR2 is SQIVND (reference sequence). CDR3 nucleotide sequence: TGTGCCAGCACCCGACAGGGCGGCTATGGCTACACCTTC. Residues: CASTRQGGYGYTF.

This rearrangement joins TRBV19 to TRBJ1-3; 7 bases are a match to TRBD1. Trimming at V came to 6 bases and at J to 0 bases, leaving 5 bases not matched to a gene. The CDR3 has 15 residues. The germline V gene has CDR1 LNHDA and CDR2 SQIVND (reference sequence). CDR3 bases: TGTGCCAGTAGCCGACAGGGTTTCTCTGGAAACACCATATATTTT. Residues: CASSRQGFSGNTIYF.

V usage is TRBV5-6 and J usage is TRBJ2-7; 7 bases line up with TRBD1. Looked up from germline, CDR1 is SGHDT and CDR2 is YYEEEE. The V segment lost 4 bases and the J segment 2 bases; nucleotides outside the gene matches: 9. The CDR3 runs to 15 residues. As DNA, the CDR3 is TGTGCCAGCAGCCCAGTACCGACAGGGCCCTACGAGCAGTACTTC. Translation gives CASSPVPTGPYEQYF.

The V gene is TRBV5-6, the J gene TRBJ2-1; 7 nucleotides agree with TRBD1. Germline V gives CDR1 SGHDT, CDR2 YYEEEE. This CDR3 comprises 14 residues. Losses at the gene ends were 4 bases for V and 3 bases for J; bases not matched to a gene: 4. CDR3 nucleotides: TGTGCCAGCAGCCCGACAGGGATCTACAATGAGCAGTTCTTC. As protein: CASSPTGIYNEQFF.

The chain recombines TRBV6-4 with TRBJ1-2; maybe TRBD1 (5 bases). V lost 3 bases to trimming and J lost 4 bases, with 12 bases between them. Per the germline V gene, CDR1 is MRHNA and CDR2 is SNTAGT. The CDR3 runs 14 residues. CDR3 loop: CASSDSGGRYGYTF. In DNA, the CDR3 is TGTGCCAGCAGTGATTCGGGGGGACGCTATGGCTACACCTTC.

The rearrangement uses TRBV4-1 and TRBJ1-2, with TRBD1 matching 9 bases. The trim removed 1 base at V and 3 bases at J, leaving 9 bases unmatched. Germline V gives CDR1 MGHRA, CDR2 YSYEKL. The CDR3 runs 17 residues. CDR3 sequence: CASSQAIRTGGDYGYTF. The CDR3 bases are TGCGCCAGCAGCCAAGCTATCCGAACAGGGGGCGACTATGGCTACACCTTC.